This T cell receptor (beta chain) was profiled in a study of CD8 T cells in ankylosing spondylitis. V dropped 5 bases and J dropped 8 bases, with 18 bases sitting between them. Looked up from germline, CDR1 is DFQATT and CDR2 is SNEGSKA (reference sequence). This CDR3 has 14 residues. TCRdb re-called the 5' RACE reads through MiXCR, storing one row per CDR3 protein. Among nearly 250,000 distinct CDR3 sequences listed, approximately 30% were seen once. This clonotype originated in a male donor with ankylosing spondylitis or in good health (not recorded which). Sequenced sample: blood, either unsorted or a sorted T cell fraction (not recorded which). The chain couples TRBV20-1 to TRBJ1-4; tentative D call: TRBD1 (6 bases). CDR3 bases: TGCAGTGCTTCCCTAGGGGGTTGGGAAGAAAAACTGTTTTTT. It encodes CSASLGGWEEKLFF.